The TCR beta chain under discussion was sequenced for a study of OX40 agonist ivuxolimab in advanced cancers. Study-level information: Ivuxolimab was administered intravenously to patients at 0.01 to 10 mg/kg every 2 weeks.

CDR1 SGHAT and CDR2 FQDESV come from the germline V gene (reference sequence). The CDR3 length is 13 residues. J lost 4 bases, V lost 5 bases, and 0 bases had no gene match. Profiling relied on immunoSEQ multiplex PCR, and the TCRdb table lists in-frame clones only, not all of them. The sample includes 80,000 to 85,000 clones, 86% of them seen just once. Excluded were patients having autoimmune disease history or systemic immunosuppression. Concerning this clone: Its antigen is not identified.

Notes on the study in general: Expanded peripheral T cell antigen specificity was not determined. The study found that CD8+ T cells averaged more expanded clones than CD4+.

The sequence derives from an adult with an advanced solid tumor such as melanoma, head and neck, liver or kidney cancer. The starting material was CD4+ or CD8+ T cells sorted from blood, obtained in a trial of the OX40 agonist ivuxolimab. The rearrangement links TRBV11-1 to TRBJ2-3; 10 bases match TRBD1. CDR3 in DNA: TGTGCCAGCAGCGACAGGGGGCCAGATACGCAGTATTTT. Translation gives CASSDRGPDTQYF. Full variable domain (missing parts from reference TRBV11-1 and TRBJ2-3): EAEVAQSPRYKITEKSQAVAFWCDPISGHATLYWYRQILGQGPELLVQFQDESVVDDSQLPKDRFSAERLKGVDSTLKIQPAELGDSAMYLCASSDRGPDTQYFGPGTRLTVL.